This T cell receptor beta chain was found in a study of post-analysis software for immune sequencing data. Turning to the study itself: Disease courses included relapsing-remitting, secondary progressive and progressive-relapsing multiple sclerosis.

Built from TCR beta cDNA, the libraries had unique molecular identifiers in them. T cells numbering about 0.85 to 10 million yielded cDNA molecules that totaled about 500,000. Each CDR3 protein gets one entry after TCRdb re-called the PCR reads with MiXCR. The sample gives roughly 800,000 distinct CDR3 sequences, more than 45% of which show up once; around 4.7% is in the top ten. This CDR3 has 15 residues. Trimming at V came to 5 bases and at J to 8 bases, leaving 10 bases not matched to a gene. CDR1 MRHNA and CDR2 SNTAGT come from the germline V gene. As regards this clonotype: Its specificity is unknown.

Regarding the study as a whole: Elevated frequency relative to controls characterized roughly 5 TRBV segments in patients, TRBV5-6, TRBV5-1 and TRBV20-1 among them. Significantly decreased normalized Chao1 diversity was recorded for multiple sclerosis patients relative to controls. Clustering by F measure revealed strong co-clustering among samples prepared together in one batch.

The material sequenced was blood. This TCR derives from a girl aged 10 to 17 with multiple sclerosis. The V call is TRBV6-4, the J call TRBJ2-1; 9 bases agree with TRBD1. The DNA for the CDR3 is TGTGCCAGCAGTAAGATCGGACAGGGGAGGGATGAGCAGTTCTTC. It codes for CASSKIGQGRDEQFF.